This paragraph covers one T cell receptor beta chain sequence. The record originates from a study of OX40 agonist ivuxolimab in advanced cancers. Produced via immunoSEQ multiplex PCR; TCRdb's table is partial and in-frame only. The table records more than 60,000 clones, around 87% of them present only once. The source was CD4+ or CD8+ T cells sorted from blood, collected in a trial of the OX40 agonist ivuxolimab. This clonotype was sampled from an adult with an advanced solid tumor such as melanoma, head and neck, liver or kidney cancer.

Written as DNA, the CDR3 is TGCGCCAGCAGTCCTCATGCCACGTTTTCGGCTGAGCAGTTCTTC. Amino acid sequence: CASSPHATFSAEQFF. The chain has TRBV10-1 and TRBJ2-1; no firm D call. CDR3 size: 15 residues. Germline values: CDR1 WNHNN, CDR2 SYGVQD (reference sequence). The V gene lost 5 bases and the J gene lost 9 bases, with 20 bases spanning the gap.